This TCR beta chain was retrieved from a study of cytomegalovirus exposure and HLA in healthy donors. Study results and caveats: According to a later analysis, donors in an Asian-associated ancestry cluster reportedly had fewer N-insertions than the approximately 720-donor mean. Reports state that TCR beta sequences accurately predicted most subjects' HLA-A and HLA-B alleles. A later analysis revealed that TCR association rates differed between HLA loci, peaking at DRB1 and bottoming out at HLA-C. Earlier findings revealed that most TCR beta V segments proved productive either about 87% or about 30% of the time.

Germline V CDR1 and CDR2: SQVTM, ANQGSEA. Trimming pared 6 bases from V and 0 bases from J, leaving 11 bases between. This CDR3 contains 13 residues. As regards this clone: What it binds is not known.

Primers: 60 Vbeta forward and 13 Jbeta reverse. The data were produced by immunoSEQ multiplex PCR, yet TCRdb's version contains in-frame clones alone and is incomplete. This table has 200,000 or so clones, roughly 68% appearing once. V is TRBV29-1 and J is TRBJ1-1; D remains unclear. The TCR originated in a man between 35 and 55 years old in good health and CMV-seropositive. Input material: PBMCs. The CDR3 protein is CSVLGRVNTEAFF. CDR3 sequence (DNA): TGCAGCGTCCTTGGGCGGGTGAACACTGAAGCTTTCTTT.